These 24 T cell receptor beta chains originate from one sample sequenced in a study of naive and memory T cell subsets. Which antigens these TCRs recognize remains unknown. Study-level results: Possibly reflecting memory cells re-expressing CD45RA, a few larger clonotypes occurred in naive repertoires, especially CD8.

The beta constant-region primer was an equimolar mix of two oligonucleotides covering TRBC1 and TRBC2. Nested alpha and beta constant-region primers with the SP2 primer drove four PCR rounds on ligated cDNA. TCRdb used MiXCR to reprocess the UMI-ligation and nested PCR reads, holding one entry per CDR3 protein. The profile shows over 80,000 distinct CDR3 sequences, about 11% of them singletons. The sample comprised naive CD4+ T cells from blood. Receptors were obtained from a human donor in good health.

The chain links TRBV5-1 to TRBJ2-1; perhaps TRBD1 as D (6 bases). Trimming stripped 0 bases from V and 5 bases from J, with 9 bases between. Germline-derived CDR1 and CDR2 are SGHRS and YFSETQ. The CDR3 loop spans 14 amino acids. The CDR3, as DNA: TGCGCCAGCAGCTTGGACAGGGTCGACAATGAGCAGTTCTTC. Translation: CASSLDRVDNEQFF.

Ten or more counts support this clonotype. The gene calls are TRBV7-9 and TRBJ2-3; 8 bases align to TRBD2. The CDR3 spans 14 residues. CDR1 is SEHNR and CDR2 is FQNEAQ in the germline V gene (reference sequence). With 3 bases clipped from V and 6 bases from J, the junction kept 5 bases outside the gene matches. CDR3 in DNA: TGTGCCAGCAGCTTTCGGACTAGCATTGATACGCAGTATTTT. It yields the protein CASSFRTSIDTQYF.

V usage is TRBV11-2 and J usage is TRBJ1-1, with TRBD1 as a possible D gene (5 bases). Germline assignment: CDR1 SGHAT and CDR2 FQNNGV. V was trimmed by 1 base and J by 11 bases, leaving 11 bases between them. The CDR3 loop spans 12 amino acids. The CDR3 is CASSLVGARAFF. Written as DNA, the CDR3 is TGTGCCAGCAGCTTAGTAGGGGCTCGGGCTTTCTTT. The whole variable domain, remainder taken from reference TRBV11-2 and TRBJ1-1, is EAGVAQSPRYKIIEKRQSVAFWCNPISGHATLYWYQQILGQGPKLLIQFQNNGVVDDSQLPKDRFSAERLKGVDSTLKIQPAKLEDSAVYLCASSLVGARAFFGQGTRLTVV.

This clonotype was counted a few times. J is TRBJ2-3 and V is TRBV18; 8 nucleotides line up with TRBD1. The CDR3 contains 16 residues. The junction had 6 bases not matched to a gene; V was cut back by 3 bases and J by 1 base. CDR1 is KGHSH, CDR2 LQKENI, per germline. The CDR3 DNA sequence: TGTGCCAGCTCACCGGACAGGGCAGGGGGCACAGATACGCAGTATTTT. Translating it yields CASSPDRAGGTDTQYF.

This clonotype showed up many times. The V gene is TRBV27, the J gene TRBJ1-2; a weak D match, TRBD1 (6 bases). Germline V lookup: CDR1 MNHEY, CDR2 SMNVEV (reference sequence). CDR3 length: 15 residues. Trimming stripped 3 bases from V and 5 bases from J, with 16 bases between. Here the CDR3 DNA reads TGTGCCAGCAGTTTGAGAAGGACAGATCTTTATGGCTACACCTTC. This sequence encodes CASSLRRTDLYGYTF.

The gene calls are TRBV6-2 or TRBV6-3 and TRBJ1-1, with TRBD1 matching over 10 bases. CDR1 is MNHEY, CDR2 SVGEGT, per germline. The CDR3 consists of 16 residues. V was clipped by 2 bases and J by 2 bases; unmatched bases: 5. The CDR3 is CASSYPGTGENTEAFF. Here the CDR3 DNA reads TGTGCCAGCAGTTACCCTGGGACAGGGGAAAACACTGAAGCTTTCTTT.

The rearrangement uses TRBV20-1 and TRBJ2-7; 9 bases align to TRBD2. Germline trimming cut 6 bases from V and 5 bases from J; bases unmatched to any gene: 14. The CDR3 totals 15 residues. CDR1 is DFQATT and CDR2 is SNEGSKA in the germline V gene (reference sequence). Here the CDR3 DNA reads TGCAGTGCGGAGTGGCGGGGGGGACCCGATCACGAGCAGTACTTC. Translation gives CSAEWRGGPDHEQYF.

This clonotype showed up many times. V and J are TRBV20-1 and TRBJ2-3; D unclear. Trimming removed 1 base from V and 12 bases from J, with 17 bases in between. This CDR3 comprises 13 residues. The germline V gene has CDR1 DFQATT and CDR2 SNEGSKA (reference sequence). The CDR3 region is CSARVAGAVLQYF. Written as DNA, the CDR3 is TGCAGTGCTAGAGTCGCTGGCGCCGTCCTTCAGTATTTT.

This chain uses TRBV5-4 with TRBJ2-3; D might be TRBD2 (5 bases). V was trimmed by 6 bases and J by 0 bases, leaving 23 bases between them. Germline V gives CDR1 SGHNT, CDR2 YYREEE (reference sequence). The CDR3 loop spans 18 amino acids. The CDR3 DNA reads as TGTGCCAGCACCAAAGAGGTTACGGGGAACCCTAGCACAGATACGCAGTATTTT. Protein product: CASTKEVTGNPSTDTQYF.

This clonotype was picked up a small number of times. This sequence joins TRBV19 and TRBJ2-7; D gene uncertain. V was trimmed by 3 bases and J by 4 bases, leaving 16 bases between them. Germline values: CDR1 LNHDA, CDR2 SQIVND (reference sequence). CDR3 length equals 15 residues. The CDR3 is CASSMRSPTNYEQYF. CDR3 bases: TGTGCCAGTAGTATGAGATCCCCCACCAATTACGAGCAGTACTTC.

V and J are TRBV15 and TRBJ2-7; D is ambiguous. The CDR3 contains 15 residues. Trimming removed 0 bases at V and 4 bases at J, with 13 bases between. Germline CDR1 LNHNV, CDR2 YYDKDF (reference sequence). The CDR3 DNA reads TGTGCCACCAGCAGAGAACCATCAGGTCGTTACGAGCAGTACTTC. It is translated as CATSREPSGRYEQYF.

This clonotype was observed many times. The DNA of the CDR3 is TGCAGCGTTGAGGGCCACCGTTACCAAGAGACCCAGTACTTC. This codes for CSVEGHRYQETQYF. The V and J genes are TRBV29-1 and TRBJ2-5, with D unclear. V shed 3 bases and J shed 0 bases, with 11 bases lying between them. Germline V gives CDR1 SQVTM, CDR2 ANQGSEA. The CDR3 is 14 amino acids.

There are a few counts of this clonotype. The chain has TRBV12-3 or TRBV12-4 and TRBJ2-4; no clear D gene. This CDR3 is 15 amino acids long. V was cut by 3 bases and J by 0 bases, with 9 bases left in between. This CDR3 is CASSFSQLAKNIQYF. The CDR3 DNA reads as TGTGCCAGCAGTTTTAGTCAACTAGCCAAAAACATTCAGTACTTC.

This clonotype has a count of ten or more. The V gene is TRBV6-6, the J gene TRBJ1-6; D call uncertain. The ends were cut back, 11 bases at V and 4 bases at J, with 18 bases in the middle. The germline V gene encodes CDR1 MNHNY and CDR2 SVGAGI (reference sequence). This CDR3 has 15 amino acids. The CDR3 coding sequence is TGTGCCGCATCCGGGAGGGCGGCTTATAATTCACCCCTCCACTTT. Translated: CAASGRAAYNSPLHF.

Only a few counts were recorded for this clonotype. The chain joins TRBV4-3 to TRBJ1-2; 8 bases match TRBD1. The CDR3 length is 16 residues. Germline assignment: CDR1 LGHNA and CDR2 YSLEER. The trim removed 1 base at V and 8 bases at J, leaving 12 bases unmatched. CDR3 sequence (DNA): TGCGCCAGCAGCCAAGTCTACTCTCGGACAGGGACCGGCTACACCTTC. Protein product: CASSQVYSRTGTGYTF.

In regard to this clonotype: One junction end does not reproduce the germline sequence, and a read error may be involved. The chain recombines TRBV12-3 or TRBV12-4 with TRBJ2-1; D perhaps matches TRBD1 (7 bases). The CDR3 is made up of 16 amino acids. CDR3 protein: CASSLAQGEPGLNPWF. The CDR3 DNA reads as TGTGCCAGCAGTTTGGCGCAGGGGGAGCCGGGACTTAACCCCTGGTTC.

This clonotype was observed many times. V and J are TRBV12-3 or TRBV12-4 and TRBJ2-2; 10 bases align to TRBD1. V shed 4 bases, J shed 5 bases, and the junction held 13 bases outside the gene matches. This CDR3 comprises 18 residues. The CDR3 DNA sequence: TGTGCCAGCAGTTCCCGCCGGGCCGGGACAGGGGTAACCGGGGAGCTGTTTTTT. Protein: CASSSRRAGTGVTGELFF.

The rearrangement joins TRBV20-1 to TRBJ2-3, with 9 nucleotides matching TRBD2. The CDR3 extends over 16 amino acids. Unmatched junction bases numbered 16, after V lost 2 bases and J lost 10 bases. Germline V gene sequence: CDR1 DFQATT, CDR2 SNEGSKA (reference sequence). DNA of the CDR3: TGCAGTGCTAGACTCGCGGGGGGGCCAAGTATATCAGCGCAGTATTTT. Translated: CSARLAGGPSISAQYF.

This clonotype was observed a handful of times. This chain joins TRBV20-1 and TRBJ2-5, with 7 bases identical to TRBD2. With V trimmed by 4 bases and J by 5 bases, 13 bases remained unmatched. The CDR3 spans 15 residues. CDR1 and CDR2 (germline): DFQATT, SNEGSKA (reference sequence). This CDR3 is CSATSLAERRETQYF. Written as DNA, the CDR3 is TGCAGTGCTACATCGCTAGCGGAGCGGCGGGAGACCCAGTACTTC.

The table lists this clonotype with a few counts. The V call is TRBV6-6, the J call TRBJ2-2; D perhaps matches TRBD1 (5 bases). This CDR3 is 16 amino acids long. Germline CDR1 and CDR2: MNHNY and SVGAGI (reference sequence). V was shortened by 6 bases and J by 0 bases, with 14 bases between the two germline ends. This CDR3 reads CASSQTANTNTGELFF. Written as DNA, the CDR3 is TGTGCCAGCAGCCAGACAGCAAACACGAACACCGGGGAGCTGTTTTTT.

In its sample, this clonotype was seen many times. The rearrangement uses TRBV12-3 or TRBV12-4 and TRBJ2-5, with D perhaps TRBD1 (5 bases). The CDR3 totals 12 residues. V lost 5 bases to trimming and J lost 3 bases, with 7 bases between them. CDR3 amino acids: CASSPREETQYF. The CDR3 DNA reads TGTGCCAGCAGTCCCAGGGAAGAGACCCAGTACTTC.

In this sample, this clonotype turned up many times. CDR3: CASSPSSGGGLRFF. The CDR3 coding sequence is TGTGCCAGCAGCCCCAGTAGCGGCGGGGGGCTTCGGTTCTTC. The J gene is TRBJ2-1, the V gene TRBV7-9; 8 positions match TRBD2. Germline V gene lookup returns CDR1 SEHNR and CDR2 FQNEAQ (reference sequence). This CDR3 spans 14 amino acids. Trimming at V came to 5 bases and at J to 15 bases, leaving 15 bases not matched to a gene. Looking up the rest from reference TRBV7-9 and TRBJ2-1 gives the full variable domain: DTGVSQNPRHKITKRGQNVTFRCDPISEHNRLYWYRQTLGQGPEFLTYFQNEAQLEKSRLLSDRFSAERPKGSFSTLEIQRTEQGDSAMYLCASSPSSGGGLRFFGPGTRLTVL.

The chain has TRBV11-2 and TRBJ2-5; TRBD1 is a possible D gene (6 bases). The CDR3 has 15 residues. Looked up from germline, CDR1 is SGHAT and CDR2 is FQNNGV. V shed 6 bases and J shed 5 bases, with 19 bases lying between them. The CDR3 nucleotides read TGTGCCAGCAGGATGTGGGGGACATCCCGGGAGACCCAGTACTTC. Protein sequence: CASRMWGTSRETQYF.

The V and J genes are TRBV5-5 and TRBJ1-1, with TRBD1 matching over 7 bases. The CDR3 loop spans 15 amino acids. The ends lost 0 bases at V and 1 base at J; junction bases unmatched: 3. Germline CDR1 is SGHKS and CDR2 is YYEKEE (reference sequence). This CDR3 reads CASSLVTGANTEAFF. The CDR3 DNA sequence: TGTGCCAGCAGCTTGGTTACAGGGGCGAACACTGAAGCTTTCTTT.